The sequence of this T cell receptor (beta chain) was determined in a study of blood T cells in healthy people across ages. Study results and caveats: Strong correlation existed between TCR beta diversity and naive T cell percentage.

CDR3 length: 14 amino acids. CDR1 is DFQATT and CDR2 is SNEGSKA in the germline V gene (reference sequence). Sample-barcoded 5' priming and a J-beta primer mix drove a second PCR of 7 to 11 cycles. TCRdb reanalysed the 5' RACE reads using MiXCR and keeps one entry per CDR3 protein. The sample records some 550,000 distinct CDR3 sequences, 45% to 55% being singletons. Healthy Caucasian individuals from Russia aged about 6 to 100 served as donors. Isolation per sample recovered at least 7 million PBMCs. With respect to this clonotype: Its target is unknown.

The gene calls are TRBV20-1 and TRBJ2-5; 13 bases align to TRBD2. The last part of the DNA fits TRBJ2-7 better; the J call may be wrong. The TCR sequence derives from an elderly man in good health. The sample was blood. As DNA, the CDR3 is TGCAGTGCCAAAGGACTAGCGGGAGTGGGCGAGCAGTACTTC. Translated: CSAKGLAGVGEQYF.